Following are 22 T cell receptor beta chains from one sample sequenced in a study of cytomegalovirus exposure and HLA in healthy donors. The PCR made use of 60 Vbeta and 13 Jbeta primers. Produced via immunoSEQ multiplex PCR; TCRdb's table is partial and in-frame only. The sample contains about 160,000 clones, approximately 81% of which appear only once. Sequenced material: PBMCs. These receptors came from a female donor in good health and CMV-seronegative.

V usage is TRBV6-5 and J usage is TRBJ2-7; TRBD1 might be the D (5 bases). Trimming pared 7 bases from V and 6 bases from J, leaving 16 bases between. CDR1 MNHEY and CDR2 SVGAGI come from the germline V gene. CDR3 length: 13 amino acids. DNA for the CDR3: TGTGCCAGCAAAAGGGGCGAGTTCGGCGAGCAGTACTTC. Its translation: CASKRGEFGEQYF.

This clone has just a few counts. The V and J genes are TRBV6-5 and TRBJ1-4, with D possibly being TRBD1 (5 bases). Per the germline V gene, CDR1 is MNHEY and CDR2 is SVGAGI. The V end was cut by 11 bases, the J end by 4 bases, with 14 bases between. This CDR3 region has 13 residues. The CDR3, as DNA: TGTGCCGCTGGAAGGGGTGGTAATGAAAAACTGTTTTTT. Translating gives CAAGRGGNEKLFF.

The CDR3 nucleotides read TGTGCCAGCAGCCGACTAGCTCCAGATACGCAGTATTTT. It translates to CASSRLAPDTQYF. This rearrangement joins TRBV7-3 to TRBJ2-3; 7 positions match TRBD2. V trimming: 5 bases; J trimming: 4 bases; junction bases outside the gene matches: 3. CDR1 and CDR2 (germline): SGHTA, FQGTGA. The CDR3 consists of 13 residues.

The V gene is TRBV27, the J gene TRBJ1-1; a possible D gene is TRBD1 (6 bases). Per germline, CDR1 MNHEY and CDR2 SMNVEV (reference sequence). This CDR3 spans 12 amino acids. The ends were cut back, 6 bases at V and 4 bases at J, with 9 bases in the middle. CDR3 in amino acids: CASRTGSTEAFF. CDR3 DNA sequence: TGTGCCAGCAGAACAGGGAGCACTGAAGCTTTCTTT.

The rearrangement links TRBV6-1 to TRBJ1-2, with no clear D. CDR3 length: 14 amino acids. Trimming stripped 4 bases from V and 0 bases from J, with 9 bases between. Germline CDR1 MNHNS, CDR2 SASEGT. The CDR3 DNA reads as TGTGCCAGCAGTGCTGGGCCTTCTAACTATGGCTACACCTTC. Its protein product is CASSAGPSNYGYTF.

This chain links TRBV19 with TRBJ1-1, with 9 bases aligning to TRBD1. This CDR3 has 14 residues. Trimming cost V 3 bases and J 1 base; bases outside gene matches: 0. Germline-derived CDR1 and CDR2 are LNHDA and SQIVND (reference sequence). The DNA of the CDR3 is TGTGCCAGTAGTATGGACAGGGGGAACACTGAAGCTTTCTTT. Its protein is CASSMDRGNTEAFF.

The V and J genes are TRBV30 and TRBJ2-5; 8 nucleotides match TRBD1. The V segment lost 0 bases and the J segment 5 bases; nucleotides outside the gene matches: 8. Germline V lookup: CDR1 GTSNPN, CDR2 SVGIG (reference sequence). CDR3 length equals 15 residues. The CDR3 is CAWSVQGGIKETQYF. The CDR3 nucleotides read TGTGCCTGGAGTGTACAGGGGGGAATAAAGGAGACCCAGTACTTC. The whole variable domain, remainder taken from reference TRBV30 and TRBJ2-5, is SQTIHQWPATLVQPVGSPLSLECTVEGTSNPNLYWYRQAAGRGLQLLFYSVGIGQISSEVPQNLSASRPQDRQFILSSKKLLLSDSGFYLCAWSVQGGIKETQYFGPGTRLLVL.

The chain has TRBV28 and TRBJ2-2; 12 bases agree with TRBD1. The germline CDR1 and CDR2 sequences are MDHEN and SYDVKM. The CDR3 has 19 residues. With V trimmed by 3 bases and J by 3 bases, 11 bases remained unmatched. The CDR3, as DNA: TGTGCCAGCAGTTTGGGTAGGGACAGGGGGCTGAGGTACACCGGGGAGCTGTTTTTT. As protein: CASSLGRDRGLRYTGELFF.

This clone showed up just a few times. V gene TRBV4-1 combines with J gene TRBJ2-1, with 8 bases lining up with TRBD2. This CDR3 is built from 15 residues. V lost 0 bases to trimming and J lost 4 bases; unmatched junction nucleotides: 2. The V gene's germline CDR1 is MGHRA and CDR2 YSYEKL. The CDR3 bases are TGCGCCAGCAGCCAAGAAAGCGGGAGTTACAATGAGCAGTTCTTC. The encoded protein is CASSQESGSYNEQFF.

The chain recombines TRBV30 with TRBJ2-3, with 8 bases matching TRBD2. V lost 0 bases to trimming and J lost 1 base; unmatched junction nucleotides: 6. Germline CDR1 reads GTSNPN; CDR2 reads SVGIG (reference sequence). The CDR3 runs 16 residues. CDR3 nucleotide sequence: TGTGCCTGGAGTGTACCGGGGGGGGGTGGCACAGATACGCAGTATTTT. Its translation: CAWSVPGGGGTDTQYF.

The chain is built from TRBV7-8 and TRBJ2-1, with TRBD2 matching over 9 bases. The ends lost 3 bases at V and 7 bases at J; junction bases unmatched: 7. This CDR3 is built from 15 residues. In germline, CDR1 is SGHVS, CDR2 FQNEAQ. CDR3 sequence reads: CASSFGRGGYNEQFF. The CDR3, as DNA: TGTGCCAGCAGCTTTGGGCGGGGGGGATATAATGAGCAGTTCTTC.

The chain couples TRBV9 to TRBJ2-5; 10 nucleotides line up with TRBD2. V lost 4 bases and J lost 5; bases outside the gene matches: 8. The germline CDR1 and CDR2 sequences are SGDLS and YYNGEE. The CDR3 extends over 15 amino acids. This CDR3 reads CASSTASGRSETQYF. The DNA of the CDR3 is TGTGCCAGCAGCACGGCTAGCGGGAGATCGGAGACCCAGTACTTC.

The chain carries TRBV7-2 and TRBJ1-5; D is unresolved. V was cut by 5 bases and J by 0 bases, with 5 bases left in between. CDR3 size: 13 residues. Germline V gene data show CDR1 as SGHTA and CDR2 as FQGNSA. The CDR3 nucleotides read TGTGCCAGCAGCCCAGATAGCAATCAGCCCCAGCATTTT. Translated, it gives CASSPDSNQPQHF.

The rearrangement links TRBV2 to TRBJ2-7, with a possible D match to TRBD1 (5 bases). Germline-derived CDR1 and CDR2 are SNHLY and FYNNEI. Trimming removed 6 bases at V and 3 bases at J, with 21 bases between. The CDR3 sequence is 16 residues long. CDR3 sequence reads: CASSRARGGPGYEQYF. Written as DNA, the CDR3 is TGTGCCAGCAGCAGGGCACGAGGCGGCCCAGGCTACGAGCAGTACTTC.

V is TRBV7-2 and J is TRBJ1-4, with unresolved D. The V end was cut by 4 bases, the J end by 4 bases, with 7 bases between. The germline CDR1 and CDR2 sequences are SGHTA and FQGNSA. This CDR3 is 13 amino acids long. The DNA of the CDR3 is TGTGCCAGCAGCTCTTATTTTAATGAAAAACTGTTTTTT. Translation gives CASSSYFNEKLFF.

The chain's CDR3 is CASRTSGSWSDTQYF. CDR3 bases: TGCGCCAGCCGGACTAGCGGGAGTTGGTCAGATACGCAGTATTTT. This rearrangement joins TRBV5-1 to TRBJ2-3; 13 positions match TRBD2. Germline V gene data show CDR1 as SGHRS and CDR2 as YFSETQ. V dropped 7 bases and J dropped 4; count of bases not matched to a gene: 6. The CDR3 has 15 amino acids.

This chain joins TRBV7-2 and TRBJ1-1; possibly TRBD1 for D (6 bases). In germline, CDR1 is SGHTA, CDR2 FQGNSA. The CDR3 extends over 14 amino acids. The V gene lost 7 bases and the J gene lost 5 bases, with 17 bases spanning the gap. The chain's CDR3 is CASILGQPVTEAFF. The CDR3 nucleotides are TGTGCCAGCATCCTCGGACAGCCTGTAACTGAAGCTTTCTTT.

This chain joins TRBV5-1 and TRBJ2-4; possible D gene TRBD2, 6 bases. Germline assignment: CDR1 SGHRS and CDR2 YFSETQ. V was trimmed by 0 bases and J by 5 bases, leaving 15 bases between them. The CDR3 length is 16 residues. The CDR3 sequence: CASSLEAGNRQNIQYF. The DNA of the CDR3 is TGCGCCAGCAGCTTGGAGGCGGGGAACCGTCAAAACATTCAGTACTTC.

In DNA, the CDR3 is TGTGCCAGCAGCTTGGCGCAGGGACAGGACTATGGCTACACCTTC. It specifies CASSLAQGQDYGYTF. V and J are TRBV5-4 and TRBJ1-2; the match to TRBD1 covers 8 bases. The CDR3 is 15 amino acids. Unmatched junction bases numbered 4, after V lost 0 bases and J lost 3 bases. Germline assignment: CDR1 SGHNT and CDR2 YYREEE (reference sequence).

The J gene is TRBJ2-1, the V gene TRBV7-3, with 8 bases fitting TRBD1. Germline V gene data show CDR1 as SGHTA and CDR2 as FQGTGA. The CDR3 runs 18 residues. The V segment lost 5 bases and the J segment 0 bases; nucleotides outside the gene matches: 12. This chain's CDR3 is CASSPEKTGALSYNEQFF. The CDR3 DNA sequence: TGTGCCAGCAGCCCTGAAAAGACAGGGGCTCTCTCCTACAATGAGCAGTTCTTC.

V and J are TRBV30 and TRBJ1-2; tentative D call: TRBD1 (5 bases). The CDR3 is 14 residues long. Germline assignment: CDR1 GTSNPN and CDR2 SVGIG (reference sequence). Trimming took 8 bases from V and 0 from J, leaving 16 bases between them. The chain's CDR3 is CAGLRGSSNYGYTF. CDR3 DNA: TGTGCCGGGCTCCGGGGGTCCTCTAACTATGGCTACACCTTC.

The chain carries TRBV10-3 and TRBJ2-7; 11 nucleotides line up with TRBD2. Per the germline V gene, CDR1 is ENHRY and CDR2 is SYGVKD. The CDR3 extends over 16 amino acids. Unmatched junction bases numbered 10, after V lost 6 bases and J lost 3 bases. The CDR3 bases are TGTGCCATCAGCCAGACTAGCGGGACTACCAACTACGAGCAGTACTTC. Its protein is CAISQTSGTTNYEQYF.